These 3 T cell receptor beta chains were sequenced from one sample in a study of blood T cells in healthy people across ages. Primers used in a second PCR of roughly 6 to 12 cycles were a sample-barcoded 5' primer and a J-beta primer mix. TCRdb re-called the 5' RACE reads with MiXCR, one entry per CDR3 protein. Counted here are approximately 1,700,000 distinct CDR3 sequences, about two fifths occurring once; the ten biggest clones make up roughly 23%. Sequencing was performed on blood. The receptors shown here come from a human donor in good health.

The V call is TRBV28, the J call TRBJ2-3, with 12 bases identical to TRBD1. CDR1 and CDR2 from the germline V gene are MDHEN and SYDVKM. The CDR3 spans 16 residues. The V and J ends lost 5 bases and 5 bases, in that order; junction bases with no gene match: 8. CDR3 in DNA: TGTGCCAGCAGTCCGACCGGGACAGGGGGCGTAGATACGCAGTATTTT. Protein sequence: CASSPTGTGGVDTQYF.

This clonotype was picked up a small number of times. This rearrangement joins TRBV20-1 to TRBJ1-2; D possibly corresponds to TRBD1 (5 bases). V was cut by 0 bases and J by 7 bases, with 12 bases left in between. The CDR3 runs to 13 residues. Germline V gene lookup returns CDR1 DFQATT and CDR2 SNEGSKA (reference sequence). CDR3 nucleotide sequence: TGCAGTGCTAGAGAGCAGGGTGTACGTGGCTACACCTTC. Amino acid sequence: CSAREQGVRGYTF.

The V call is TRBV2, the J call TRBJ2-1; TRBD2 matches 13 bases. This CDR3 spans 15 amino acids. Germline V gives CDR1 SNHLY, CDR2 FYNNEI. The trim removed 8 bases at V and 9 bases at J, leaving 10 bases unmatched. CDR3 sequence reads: CASGSTSGGYIEQFF. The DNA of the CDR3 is TGTGCCAGCGGCTCGACTAGCGGGGGGTATATTGAGCAGTTCTTC.